This is a list of T cell receptor beta chains from one sample in a study of cytomegalovirus exposure and HLA in healthy donors. Sequenced by immunoSEQ multiplex PCR; TCRdb stores in-frame clones only, minus some. Here the sample spans some 130,000 clones, about 66% being singletons. Specimen: PBMCs. The receptors derive from a human donor in good health. Both conserved end residues are part of each CDR3. The D gene is left open where the match is weak. Only part of the rows carry a size: once, few, many, or a class if the clone is expanded.

D gene	J gene	V gene	clone size	CDR3 protein	CDR3 DNA
-	TRBJ2-4	TRBV28	-	CATTQLDFENIQYF	TGTGCCACCACGCAACTGGACTTCGAGAACATTCAGTACTTC
-	TRBJ2-3	TRBV28	-	CASSSLGLADTQYF	TGTGCCAGCAGTTCCCTGGGGCTGGCAGATACGCAGTATTTT
TRBD2	TRBJ2-7	TRBV6-1	-	CASRMTSGRQYEQYF	TGTGCCAGCAGGATGACTAGCGGGAGACAGTACGAGCAGTACTTC
-	TRBJ2-7	TRBV18	-	CASSGQANVRGEQYF	TGTGCCAGCTCAGGCCAGGCAAATGTTCGTGGCGAGCAGTACTTC
-	TRBJ2-2	TRBV18	-	CASSPGQGNTGELFF	TGTGCCAGCTCACCGGGCCAGGGGAACACCGGGGAGCTGTTTTTT
-	TRBJ1-2	TRBV20-1	-	CSTAGYGYTF	TGCAGCACTGCGGGCTATGGCTACACCTTC
TRBD2	TRBJ2-3	TRBV28	-	CASSSGASGRAYDTQYF	TGTGCCAGCAGTTCCGGTGCTAGCGGGAGGGCCTACGATACGCAGTATTTT
TRBD1	TRBJ2-7	TRBV10-1	-	CASNSRDRVSYEQYF	TGCGCCAGCAACTCCCGGGACAGGGTTTCCTACGAGCAGTACTTC
-	TRBJ1-4	TRBV18	-	CASSPETPTGNEKLFF	TGTGCCAGCTCACCAGAGACGCCAACGGGGAATGAAAAACTGTTTTTT
TRBD1	TRBJ1-5	TRBV19	-	CASSNPGGSQPQHF	TGTGCCAGTAGTAACCCAGGGGGCAGTCAGCCCCAGCATTTT
TRBD1	TRBJ2-7	TRBV18	-	CASSPQLGQGAYEQYF	TGTGCCAGCTCACCACAGCTCGGACAGGGGGCCTACGAGCAGTACTTC
-	TRBJ2-1	TRBV18	-	CASSPLVGVAYNEQFF	TGTGCCAGCTCACCATTGGTGGGAGTTGCCTACAATGAGCAGTTCTTC
TRBD1	TRBJ1-2	TRBV15	-	CATSRAGGGADSYTF	TGTGCCACCAGCAGAGCAGGAGGGGGCGCTGATAGCTACACCTTC
-	TRBJ2-3	TRBV6-5	-	CAEKTKPNGDTQYF	TGTGCTGAAAAAACTAAACCTAACGGAGATACGCAGTATTTT
TRBD2	TRBJ2-2	TRBV11-2	-	CASSLEGLPNTGELFF	TGTGCCAGCAGCTTAGAGGGACTACCGAACACCGGGGAGCTGTTTTTT
TRBD2	TRBJ2-6	TRBV13	-	CASSFGLAGDSGANVLTF	TGTGCCAGCAGCTTCGGACTAGCGGGAGACTCTGGGGCCAACGTCCTGACTTTC
TRBD1	TRBJ2-7	TRBV11-3	-	CASSLVGTEAYEQYF	TGTGCCAGCAGCTTAGTTGGGACAGAGGCTTACGAGCAGTACTTC
-	TRBJ2-7	TRBV4-1	-	CASSQGWGGGATYEQYF	TGCGCCAGCAGCCAAGGGTGGGGTGGAGGGGCTACCTACGAGCAGTACTTC
TRBD2	TRBJ2-5	TRBV7-6	-	CASSWRTSGQETQYF	TGTGCCAGCAGCTGGCGGACTAGCGGACAAGAGACCCAGTACTTC
TRBD1	TRBJ1-5	TRBV2	-	CASRGTGNQPQHF	TGTGCCAGCAGGGGGACAGGGAATCAGCCCCAGCATTTT
TRBD1	TRBJ1-1	TRBV5-1	-	CATSPGGTGGDTEAFF	TGCGCCACCTCCCCCGGGGGGACAGGGGGGGACACTGAAGCTTTCTTT
TRBD1	TRBJ2-7	TRBV28	-	CASTDRGFYEQYF	TGTGCCAGCACTGACAGGGGGTTCTACGAGCAGTACTTC
-	TRBJ1-1	TRBV5-1	-	CASSLGGVNTEAFF	TGCGCCAGCAGCTTGGGCGGAGTGAACACTGAAGCTTTCTTT
TRBD1	TRBJ2-2	TRBV10-1	-	CASSESPPGQGAGELFF	TGCGCCAGCAGTGAGTCTCCTCCGGGACAGGGGGCCGGGGAGCTGTTTTTT
TRBD2	TRBJ2-5	TRBV29-1	few	CSVELAGGQETQYF	TGCAGCGTTGAACTAGCGGGAGGACAAGAGACCCAGTACTTC
TRBD2	TRBJ2-3	TRBV28	-	CASSLLAGETDTQYF	TGTGCCAGCAGTTTACTAGCGGGAGAGACAGATACGCAGTATTTT
TRBD1	TRBJ2-7	TRBV9	once	CASSVRTGGYYEQYF	TGTGCCAGCAGCGTTCGGACAGGGGGCTACTACGAACAGTACTTC
-	TRBJ1-1	TRBV11-3	few	CASSLNYGEAFF	TGTGCCAGCAGCCTAAACTACGGTGAAGCTTTCTTT
TRBD2	TRBJ2-5	TRBV28	-	CASSLRTSGRGKETQYF	TGTGCCAGCAGTTTAAGGACTAGCGGGAGGGGAAAAGAGACCCAGTACTTC
TRBD1	TRBJ1-3	TRBV28	few	CASSGDSQRNTIYF	TGTGCCAGCAGTGGGGACAGCCAAAGAAACACCATATATTTT
-	TRBJ1-1	TRBV6-1	-	CASRSGLWDTEAFF	TGTGCCAGCAGATCGGGACTATGGGACACTGAAGCTTTCTTT
TRBD2	TRBJ2-5	TRBV2	-	CASSVGSSGMGETQYF	TGTGCCAGCAGTGTGGGTAGTAGCGGGATGGGGGAGACCCAGTACTTC
TRBD2	TRBJ2-4	TRBV28	once	CASSQPGTMLAKNIQYF	TGTGCCAGCAGCCAACCCGGGACTATGTTAGCCAAAAACATTCAGTACTTC
TRBD2	TRBJ2-1	TRBV30	once	CAWSVRSSGYEPDNEQFF	TGTGCCTGGAGTGTAAGGTCTAGCGGGTACGAACCCGACAATGAGCAGTTCTTC
TRBD2	TRBJ2-1	TRBV4-1	-	CASSQPLAGVSYNEQFF	TGCGCCAGCAGCCAGCCCCTAGCGGGAGTTTCCTACAATGAGCAGTTCTTC
TRBD1	TRBJ1-4	TRBV2	-	CASSARDRNNEKLFF	TGTGCCAGCAGTGCCCGGGACAGGAATAATGAAAAACTGTTTTTT
TRBD2	TRBJ2-3	TRBV19	-	CASTNSGRGPDTQYF	TGTGCCAGTACCAATAGCGGGAGAGGCCCAGATACGCAGTATTTT
-	TRBJ2-6	TRBV5-4	-	CASTPRIEISGANVLTF	TGTGCCAGCACCCCCAGGATAGAGATCTCTGGGGCCAACGTCCTGACTTTC
-	TRBJ2-7	TRBV7-6	few	CASSLFPGNSYEQYF	TGTGCCAGCAGCCTTTTCCCGGGGAACTCCTACGAGCAGTACTTC
-	TRBJ2-2	TRBV19	few	CASSMGGTPNTGELFF	TGTGCCAGTAGTATGGGCGGGACTCCGAACACCGGGGAGCTGTTTTTT
-	TRBJ2-3	TRBV4-2	few	CASSQGTRPSDTQYF	TGTGCCAGCAGCCAGGGGACTCGACCGTCAGATACGCAGTATTTT
-	TRBJ1-1	TRBV10-3	-	CAIKASSGRENTEAFF	TGTGCCATCAAAGCGTCGTCCGGACGGGAAAACACTGAAGCTTTCTTT
-	TRBJ1-2	TRBV5-4	-	CASSFTEGGYTF	TGTGCCAGCAGCTTTACCGAGGGAGGTTACACCTTC
TRBD1	TRBJ2-5	TRBV7-2	-	CASSFRQGEPYF	TGTGCCAGCAGCTTCCGACAGGGTGAGCCATACTTC
-	TRBJ1-2	TRBV2	-	CASSVQGARVSYGYTF	TGTGCCAGCAGTGTACAGGGTGCGCGGGTCTCCTATGGCTACACCTTC
TRBD2	TRBJ2-7	TRBV5-1	-	CASSRTSGASEQYF	TGCGCCAGCAGTAGGACTAGCGGGGCTTCAGAGCAGTACTTC
-	TRBJ1-1	TRBV7-2	-	CASSFGGGVAEAFF	TGTGCCAGCAGCTTCGGTGGGGGCGTCGCTGAAGCTTTCTTT
TRBD1	TRBJ1-4	TRBV7-2	-	CASSPRQGAREKLFF	TGTGCCAGCAGCCCAAGACAGGGGGCGCGAGAAAAACTGTTTTTT
TRBD1	TRBJ2-5	TRBV7-9	-	CASSLASGTGGGETQYF	TGTGCCAGCAGCTTAGCCTCCGGGACAGGGGGCGGGGAGACCCAGTACTTC
-	TRBJ1-1	TRBV11-3	-	CASSSTGKHEAFF	TGTGCCAGCAGCTCCACAGGGAAGCATGAAGCTTTCTTT
TRBD1	TRBJ2-1	TRBV19	-	CASIPGQGVGEQFF	TGTGCCAGTATTCCGGGACAGGGGGTAGGTGAGCAGTTCTTC
TRBD2	TRBJ2-1	TRBV6-6	-	CASSIAGGNNEQFF	TGTGCCAGCAGTATAGCGGGAGGGAACAATGAGCAGTTCTTC
TRBD2	TRBJ2-3	TRBV11-3	-	CASSLGTLAGGTDTQYF	TGTGCCAGCAGCTTAGGGACACTAGCGGGGGGCACAGATACGCAGTATTTT
-	TRBJ1-1	TRBV5-6	-	CASRDNTRALTEAFF	TGTGCCAGCAGGGACAACACACGGGCGCTCACTGAAGCTTTCTTT
-	TRBJ2-3	TRBV19	few	CASGADTQYF	TGTGCCAGTGGAGCAGATACGCAGTATTTT
TRBD2	TRBJ2-7	TRBV5-1	-	CASSLEPSGSFVLGFEQYF	TGCGCCAGCAGCTTGGAACCTAGCGGGAGCTTCGTGCTGGGGTTCGAGCAGTACTTC
-	TRBJ2-1	TRBV18	-	CASSLSRVGSYNEQFF	TGTGCCAGCTCCCTTAGCCGGGTTGGTTCCTACAATGAGCAGTTCTTC
-	TRBJ2-7	TRBV14	few	CASSPLTGSYEQYF	TGTGCCAGCAGCCCATTGACAGGCTCCTACGAGCAGTACTTC